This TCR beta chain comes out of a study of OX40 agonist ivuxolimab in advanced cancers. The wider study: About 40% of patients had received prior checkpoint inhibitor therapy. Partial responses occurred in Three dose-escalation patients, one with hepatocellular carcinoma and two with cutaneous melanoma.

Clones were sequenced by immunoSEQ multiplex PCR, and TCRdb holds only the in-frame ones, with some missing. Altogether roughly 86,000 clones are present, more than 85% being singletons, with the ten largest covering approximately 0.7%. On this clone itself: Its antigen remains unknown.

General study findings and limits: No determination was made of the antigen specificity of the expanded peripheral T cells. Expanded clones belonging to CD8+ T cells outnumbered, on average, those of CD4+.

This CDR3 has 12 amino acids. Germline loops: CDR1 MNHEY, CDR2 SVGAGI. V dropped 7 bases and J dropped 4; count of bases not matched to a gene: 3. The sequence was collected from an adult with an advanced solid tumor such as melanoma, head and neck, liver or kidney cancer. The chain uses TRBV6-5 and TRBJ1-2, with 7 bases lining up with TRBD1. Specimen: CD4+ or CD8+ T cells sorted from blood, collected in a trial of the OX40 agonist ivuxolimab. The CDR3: CASKTGIYGYTF. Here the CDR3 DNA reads TGTGCCAGCAAGACAGGGATCTATGGCTACACCTTC.